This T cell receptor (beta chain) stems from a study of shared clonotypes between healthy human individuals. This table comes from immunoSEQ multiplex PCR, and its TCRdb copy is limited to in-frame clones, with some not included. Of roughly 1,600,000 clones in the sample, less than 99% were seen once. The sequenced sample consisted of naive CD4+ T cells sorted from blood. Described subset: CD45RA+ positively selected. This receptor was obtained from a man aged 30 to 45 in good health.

The CDR3 DNA sequence: TGTGCCAGCAGCTTGGGGGCAATGAACACTGAAGCTTTCTTT. This codes for CASSLGAMNTEAFF. The chain links TRBV5-4 to TRBJ1-1; no firm D call. Germline CDR1 is SGHNT and CDR2 is YYREEE (reference sequence). This CDR3 spans 14 amino acids. Trimming cost V 0 bases and J 0 bases, with 6 bases left between them.